The clone carrying this TCR beta chain was seen a few times. The CDR3 length is 11 residues. Looked up from germline, CDR1 is SEHNR and CDR2 is FQNEAQ (reference sequence). V was cut by 5 bases and J by 6 bases, with 4 bases left in between. These data come from a study of blood T cells in healthy people across ages. Through a sample-barcoded 5' primer and a J-beta primer mix, a second PCR was run for about 6 to 11 cycles. Using its own MiXCR run on the 5' RACE reads, TCRdb lists one record per CDR3 protein. There are some 1,500,000 distinct CDR3 sequences in the sample; approximately 43% occur only once, and about 3.8% lies in the top ten.

This TCR derives from a woman aged 18-29 years in good health. The chain has TRBV7-9 and TRBJ1-4; D ambiguous. Sequenced input: blood. The CDR3: CASSRDEKLFF. In nucleotides, the CDR3 is TGTGCCAGCAGCCGTGATGAAAAACTGTTTTTT.